A single sample is the source of the 15 T cell receptor beta chains below, sequenced in a study of T cell responses to AZD1222 COVID-19 vaccine. Sequenced by immunoSEQ multiplex PCR; TCRdb stores in-frame clones only, minus some. Of some 170,000 clones listed, around 89% were seen once; the top ten hold roughly 4%. Source: peripheral blood, taken 28 days after the second dose of the MenACWY control vaccine. These receptor sequences come from an adult who received the MenACWY meningococcal vaccine as a control.

This chain uses TRBV5-4 with TRBJ2-7; D gene ambiguous. The CDR3 loop spans 14 amino acids. The germline V gene has CDR1 SGHNT and CDR2 YYREEE (reference sequence). With 0 bases removed from V and 0 bases from J, the gap between germline ends came to 7 bases. The CDR3 DNA follows: TGTGCCAGCAGCTTGGGAACCGTCTCCTACGAGCAGTACTTC. Encoded protein: CASSLGTVSYEQYF.

The gene calls are TRBV4-3 and TRBJ2-1, with D possibly called TRBD1 or TRBD2 (5 bases each). Looked up from germline, CDR1 is LGHNA and CDR2 is YSLEER. This CDR3 comprises 15 residues. Trimming shortened V by 4 bases and J by 5 bases, and 15 bases separated the two germline ends. Here the CDR3 reads CASSLGTVGDNEQFF. CDR3 nucleotide sequence: TGCGCCAGCAGCCTGGGGACGGTAGGAGACAATGAGCAGTTCTTC.

The V gene is TRBV9, the J gene TRBJ1-1; no firm D call. The germline V gene has CDR1 SGDLS and CDR2 YYNGEE. The CDR3 contains 15 residues. Trimming stripped 4 bases from V and 0 bases from J, with 13 bases between. The CDR3 spells CASSFSAGLNTEAFF. The CDR3 region has the DNA TGTGCCAGCAGCTTTAGTGCGGGTCTGAACACTGAAGCTTTCTTT.

The J gene is TRBJ1-4, the V gene TRBV28; the D is unclear. Germline values: CDR1 MDHEN, CDR2 SYDVKM. The length of the CDR3 is 17 residues. Trimming took 5 bases from V and 7 from J, leaving 23 bases between them. CDR3 region: CASSTLGPPFSGEKLFF. CDR3 coding DNA: TGTGCCAGCAGTACCCTCGGGCCACCTTTTTCGGGTGAAAAACTGTTTTTT.

This chain connects TRBV7-6 to TRBJ2-6; 12 positions agree with TRBD1. V was clipped by 5 bases and J by 4 bases; unmatched bases: 6. Germline CDR1 SGHVS, CDR2 FNYEAQ. The CDR3 sequence is 17 residues long. CDR3 amino acids: CASSPGTGGLGANVLTF. The CDR3 bases are TGTGCCAGCAGCCCTGGGACAGGGGGCCTCGGGGCCAACGTCCTGACTTTC.

A remark on this clone: This sample also contains other DNA sequences that code for the same CDR3. The gene calls are TRBV20-1 and TRBJ2-3, with D unresolved. From germline, CDR1 is DFQATT and CDR2 SNEGSKA (reference sequence). The CDR3 is 10 amino acids. Trimming removed 3 bases from V and 2 bases from J, with 0 bases in between. This chain's CDR3 is CSASTDTQYF. CDR3 DNA sequence: TGCAGTGCTAGCACAGATACGCAGTATTTT.

V usage is TRBV6-6 and J usage is TRBJ2-7; 10 bases line up with TRBD2. Germline lookup yields CDR1 MNHNY and CDR2 SVGAGI (reference sequence). This CDR3 has 15 residues. J was trimmed by 4 bases and V by 5 bases; bases with no gene match: 8. The CDR3 protein is CASSRLTSGPYEQYF. The DNA for the CDR3 is TGTGCCAGCAGTCGCCTGACTAGCGGGCCTTACGAGCAGTACTTC.

The V gene is TRBV18, the J gene TRBJ2-7; tentatively, D is TRBD1 (5 bases). CDR3 length equals 13 residues. The V end was cut by 0 bases, the J end by 4 bases, with 7 bases between. Germline V CDR1 and CDR2: KGHSH, LQKENI. The DNA of the CDR3 is TGTGCCAGCTCACCACCGAGGACATACGAGCAGTACTTC. Translated, it gives CASSPPRTYEQYF.

V and J are TRBV19 and TRBJ1-1; no firm D call. Trimming removed 1 base at V and 1 base at J, with 7 bases between. CDR1 is LNHDA, CDR2 SQIVND, per germline (reference sequence). CDR3 size: 14 residues. The CDR3 reads CASSIVGQNTEAFF. CDR3 in DNA: TGTGCCAGTAGTATAGTAGGGCAGAACACTGAAGCTTTCTTT.

This clone was seen only a few times. The chain recombines TRBV11-2 with TRBJ2-7, with TRBD2 identical over 10 bases. CDR3 length: 16 residues. The trim removed 4 bases at V and 3 bases at J, leaving 9 bases unmatched. CDR1 is SGHAT, CDR2 FQNNGV, per germline. DNA of the CDR3: TGTGCCAGCAGCTCCCTTAGCGGGAGGAGTTACTACGAGCAGTACTTC. This encodes CASSSLSGRSYYEQYF.

This rearrangement joins TRBV19 to TRBJ2-7; D call uncertain. CDR1 is LNHDA and CDR2 is SQIVND in the germline V gene (reference sequence). The V and J ends lost 6 bases and 6 bases respectively, with 15 bases between them. This CDR3 has 13 residues. The CDR3 coding sequence is TGTGCCAGTAGCGTCCCTTCCGTTGGCGAGCAGTACTTC. It translates to CASSVPSVGEQYF.

Written as DNA, the CDR3 is TGTGCCAGCAGTCCTCCGGGGGGAGGATGGAGTGAGCAGTTCTTC. Translated: CASSPPGGGWSEQFF. The chain has TRBV6-5 and TRBJ2-1, with 7 positions matching TRBD2. This CDR3 spans 15 amino acids. With V trimmed by 5 bases and J by 9 bases, 13 bases remained unmatched. CDR1 and CDR2 from the germline V gene are MNHEY and SVGAGI.

The chain combines TRBV3-1 (or the pseudogene TRBV3-2) with TRBJ1-5; a weak D match, TRBD1 (5 bases). Trimming removed 4 bases at V and 7 bases at J, with 14 bases between. Germline loops: CDR1 LGHDT, CDR2 YNNKEL (reference sequence). This CDR3 comprises 14 residues. The DNA for the CDR3 is TGTGCCAGCAGCCTCCTCGGGGCGGGGCAGCCCCAGCATTTT. Its protein product is CASSLLGAGQPQHF.

The genes are TRBV4-1 and TRBJ1-1; tentatively, D is TRBD1 (6 bases). Looked up from germline, CDR1 is MGHRA and CDR2 is YSYEKL. This CDR3 is built from 14 residues. With 5 bases removed from V and 0 bases from J, the gap between germline ends came to 10 bases. CDR3 in DNA: TGCGCCAGCAGCTGGACAGCGTTGAACACTGAAGCTTTCTTT. This translates into CASSWTALNTEAFF.

The rearrangement links TRBV5-1 to TRBJ1-1; 7 nucleotides match TRBD1. V lost 3 bases, J lost 1 base, and 9 bases stayed unmatched. In germline, CDR1 is SGHRS, CDR2 YFSETQ. This CDR3 spans 16 amino acids. CDR3 amino acids: CASSSGQIHRNTEAFF. CDR3 in DNA: TGCGCCAGCAGCTCGGGACAGATCCATAGGAACACTGAAGCTTTCTTT.